A selection of T cell receptor beta chains follows, all from one sample in a study of shared clonotypes between healthy human individuals. TCRdb's table, derived via immunoSEQ multiplex PCR, lists solely in-frame clones and lacks some. The sample records approximately 530,000 clones, almost 97% being singletons. What was sequenced was naive CD4+ T cells sorted from blood. These receptors came from a woman aged 25 to 39 in good health. Both conserved end residues are part of each CDR3. Fields, in order: V gene, J gene, CDR3 protein.

TRBV5-1,TRBJ2-4,CASSSELAGGRHIQYF
TRBV29-1,TRBJ2-3,CSVGAPGGLTQYF
TRBV30,TRBJ2-1,CAWSRQDRGEQFF
TRBV19,.,CASSSFYEQYF
TRBV28,TRBJ1-1,CASPPRGTRRVNTEAFF
TRBV5-4,TRBJ2-1,CASSLAGGPDEQFF
TRBV28,TRBJ2-7,CASSFRFEVGAHDEQYF
TRBV5-4,TRBJ1-1,CASSFHGGSTEAFF
TRBV27,TRBJ1-2,CASKSGAYGYTF
TRBV7-8,TRBJ2-7,CASSYPRQEFPIEQYF
TRBV6-1,TRBJ2-7,CATHIQTSSGEQYF
TRBV28,TRBJ2-7,CASSLTPGYEQYF
TRBV27,TRBJ2-7,CASSSRPGVREQYF
TRBV28,TRBJ1-5,CASSFIAPVLLQPQHF
TRBV7-9,TRBJ2-6,CASSKMTGSITGANVLTF
TRBV12-5,TRBJ2-1,CASGRYNEQFF